This entry concerns a single T cell receptor beta chain. Its target is unknown. These data come from a study of T cells in Graves' hyperthyroidism and ophthalmopathy. The wider study: The blood sample was taken at first diagnosis, before treatment began. Regarding the study as a whole: In simple terms, a model built on 13 V-J features told ophthalmopathy apart from stable hyperthyroidism.

Stable disease denoted Graves' hyperthyroidism without ophthalmopathy progression within 18 months. Fresh peripheral blood, 10 ml, yielded the PBMCs. RNA transcripts provided the source from which TCR beta CDR3 regions were amplified. The primer set for the first-round RT-PCR of the TCR CDR3 was HTBI. Via MiXCR, TCRdb re-called the multiplex PCR reads, giving one row per CDR3 protein. In the table there are a few hundred thousand distinct CDR3 sequences, roughly 13% of which are singletons. The TCR comes from a woman aged 18-29 years with Graves' hyperthyroidism. The sequencing input was blood.

CDR3 loop: CASSRPGTNTEAFF. The CDR3, as DNA: TGTGCCAGCAGTCGTCCCGGGACAAACACTGAAGCTTTCTTT. The V call is TRBV6-1, the J call TRBJ1-1; the D gene is possibly TRBD1 (6 bases). The germline gives CDR1 MNHNS, CDR2 SASEGT. CDR3 size: 14 residues. Trimming pared 5 bases from V and 2 bases from J, leaving 12 bases between.